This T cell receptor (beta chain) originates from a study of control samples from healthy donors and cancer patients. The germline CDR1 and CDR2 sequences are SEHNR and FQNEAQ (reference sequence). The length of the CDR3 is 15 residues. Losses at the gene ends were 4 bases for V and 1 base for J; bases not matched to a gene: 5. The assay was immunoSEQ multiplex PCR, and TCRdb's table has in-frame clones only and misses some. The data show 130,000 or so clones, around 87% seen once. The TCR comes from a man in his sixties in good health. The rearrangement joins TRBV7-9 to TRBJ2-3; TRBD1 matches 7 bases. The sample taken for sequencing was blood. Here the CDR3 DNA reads TGTGCCAGCAGCTATGCCGGGACAGGCACAGATACGCAGTATTTT. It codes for CASSYAGTGTDTQYF.